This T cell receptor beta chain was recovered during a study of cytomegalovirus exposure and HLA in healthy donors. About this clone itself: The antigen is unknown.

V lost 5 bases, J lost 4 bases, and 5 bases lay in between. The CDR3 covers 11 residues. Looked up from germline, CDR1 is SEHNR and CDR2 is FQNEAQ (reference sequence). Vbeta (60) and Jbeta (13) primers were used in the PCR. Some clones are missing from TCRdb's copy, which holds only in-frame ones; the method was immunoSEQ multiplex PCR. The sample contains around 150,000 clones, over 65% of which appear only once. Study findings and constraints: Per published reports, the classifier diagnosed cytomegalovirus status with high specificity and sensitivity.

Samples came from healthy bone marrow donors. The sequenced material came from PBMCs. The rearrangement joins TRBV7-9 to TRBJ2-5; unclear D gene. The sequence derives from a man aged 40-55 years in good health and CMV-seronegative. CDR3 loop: CASSAGETQYF. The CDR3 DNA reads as TGTGCCAGCAGCGCCGGAGAGACCCAGTACTTC.